The 27 T cell receptor beta chains below all came from one sample that was sequenced in a study of OX40 agonist ivuxolimab in advanced cancers. This table comes from immunoSEQ multiplex PCR, and its TCRdb copy is limited to in-frame clones, with some not included. This sample yields tens of thousands of clones, of which around four fifths are seen a single time; 2.5% to 4% belongs to the top ten. Material: CD4+ or CD8+ T cells sorted from blood, obtained in a trial of the OX40 agonist ivuxolimab. Receptors originate from an adult with an advanced solid tumor such as melanoma, head and neck, liver or kidney cancer.

The chain uses TRBV30 and TRBJ1-2; the match to TRBD1 covers 9 bases. CDR3 length equals 16 residues. The junction had 9 bases not matched to a gene; V was cut back by 4 bases and J by 0 bases. Looked up from germline, CDR1 is GTSNPN and CDR2 is SVGIG (reference sequence). CDR3 sequence: CAWTVQGASANYGYTF. As DNA, the CDR3 is TGTGCCTGGACCGTACAGGGGGCCTCAGCTAACTATGGCTACACCTTC. Combining the CDR3 with reference TRBV30 and TRBJ1-2 gives the whole variable domain SQTIHQWPATLVQPVGSPLSLECTVEGTSNPNLYWYRQAAGRGLQLLFYSVGIGQISSEVPQNLSASRPQDRQFILSSKKLLLSDSGFYLCAWTVQGASANYGYTFGSGTRLTVV.

The CDR3 sequence is CAWSLGGGNQPQHF. CDR3 DNA sequence: TGTGCCTGGAGTCTAGGGGGAGGCAATCAGCCCCAGCATTTT. This rearrangement joins TRBV30 to TRBJ1-5; a weak D match, TRBD1 (6 bases). V was cut by 2 bases and J by 2 bases, with 10 bases left in between. Germline V lookup: CDR1 GTSNPN, CDR2 SVGIG (reference sequence). The CDR3 extends over 14 amino acids.

This clone came up once. The J gene is TRBJ2-7, the V gene TRBV6-5; 7 positions match TRBD1. The CDR3 consists of 13 residues. After removal of 10 bases from V and 1 base from J, the junction contained 7 bases not matched to a gene. The germline CDR1 and CDR2 sequences are MNHEY and SVGAGI. DNA for the CDR3: TGTGCCACAATTTCGACAGGGTCCTACGAGCAGTACTTC. Protein sequence: CATISTGSYEQYF.

The chain has TRBV7-2 and TRBJ1-1; the D gene is possibly TRBD1 (6 bases). Trimming took 4 bases from V and 1 from J, leaving 7 bases between them. CDR1 is SGHTA and CDR2 is FQGNSA in the germline V gene. The CDR3 is made up of 13 amino acids. CDR3 in DNA: TGTGCCAGCAGCTCACAGGGGAACACTGAAGCTTTCTTT. This encodes CASSSQGNTEAFF.

V is TRBV5-1 and J is TRBJ1-6; 7 bases line up with TRBD1. The ends lost 2 bases at V and 0 bases at J; junction bases unmatched: 5. CDR3 length equals 17 residues. Germline assignment: CDR1 SGHRS and CDR2 YFSETQ. DNA of the CDR3: TGCGCCAGCAGCTTACTGGGGACAGTCTCCTATAATTCACCCCTCCACTTT. Translation gives CASSLLGTVSYNSPLHF.

The J gene is TRBJ1-6, the V gene TRBV6-6; D unresolved. The germline gives CDR1 MNHNY, CDR2 SVGAGI (reference sequence). CDR3 length equals 15 residues. V was pared by 0 bases and J by 7 bases, with 10 bases between. The CDR3 DNA reads TGTGCCAGCAGTTACTCGGGAATGGGGAATTCACCCCTCCACTTT. Its translation is CASSYSGMGNSPLHF.

The gene calls are TRBV28 and TRBJ1-5; 10 nucleotides align to TRBD1. Per germline, CDR1 MDHEN and CDR2 SYDVKM. Trimming took 4 bases from V and 5 from J; bases not matched to a gene: 2. CDR3 size: 14 residues. CDR3 DNA sequence: TGTGCCAGCAGTTCCGGACAGGGGGATCAGCCCCAGCATTTT. As protein: CASSSGQGDQPQHF.

V usage is TRBV5-4 and J usage is TRBJ1-1; D gene uncertain. The germline V gene encodes CDR1 SGHNT and CDR2 YYREEE (reference sequence). The CDR3 is 13 amino acids. V was trimmed by 4 bases and J by 5 bases, leaving 12 bases between them. CDR3 nucleotides: TGTGCCAGCAGCGGAGGGAGTGGGACTGAAGCTTTCTTT. It yields the protein CASSGGSGTEAFF.

This chain joins TRBV4-3 and TRBJ1-4; D ambiguous. Germline V gene data show CDR1 as LGHNA and CDR2 as YSLEER. The CDR3 has 16 amino acids. Trimming stripped 4 bases from V and 0 bases from J, with 12 bases between. This CDR3 is CASSPTRGTTNEKLFF. Here the CDR3 DNA reads TGCGCCAGCAGCCCTACACGGGGTACAACTAATGAAAAACTGTTTTTT.

The V and J genes are TRBV7-9 and TRBJ1-6, with TRBD1 as a possible D gene (5 bases). Trimming pared 5 bases from V and 7 bases from J, leaving 15 bases between. Germline CDR1 is SEHNR and CDR2 is FQNEAQ (reference sequence). This CDR3 region has 15 residues. The CDR3 is CASSPPGRGNSPLHF. CDR3 DNA sequence: TGTGCCAGCAGCCCCCCGGGACGTGGAAATTCACCCCTCCACTTT.

The J gene is TRBJ2-1, the V gene TRBV7-2; 7 bases are shared with TRBD2. Germline V lookup: CDR1 SGHTA, CDR2 FQGNSA. V lost 3 bases and J lost 6; bases outside the gene matches: 2. The CDR3 is 13 amino acids. CDR3 region: CASSFGRGNEQFF. The DNA for the CDR3 is TGTGCCAGCAGCTTTGGGAGGGGCAATGAGCAGTTCTTC.

V is TRBV7-8 and J is TRBJ1-1; no clear D. Germline CDR1 and CDR2: SGHVS and FQNEAQ. Trimming stripped 3 bases from V and 4 bases from J, with 9 bases between. The CDR3 length is 13 residues. CDR3 loop: CASSFNGGTEAFF. CDR3 nucleotides: TGTGCCAGCAGCTTTAACGGCGGCACTGAAGCTTTCTTT.

A word on this clone: The sample holds other DNA sequences that translate to the same CDR3. The chain recombines TRBV5-1 with TRBJ1-1; D not certain. CDR1 is SGHRS and CDR2 is YFSETQ in the germline V gene. The CDR3 spans 14 residues. V lost 0 bases, J lost 2 bases, and 8 bases lay in between. The CDR3 sequence is CASSLARINTEAFF. Written as DNA, the CDR3 is TGCGCCAGCAGCTTGGCCAGGATAAACACTGAAGCTTTCTTT.

The chain recombines TRBV18 with TRBJ2-3; 7 bases map to TRBD1. The CDR3 has 15 residues. The V and J ends lost 3 bases and 5 bases, in that order; junction bases with no gene match: 8. The germline gives CDR1 KGHSH, CDR2 LQKENI. The CDR3 sequence is CASSPWDSKQDTQYF. In DNA, the CDR3 is TGTGCCAGCTCACCCTGGGACAGTAAACAAGATACGCAGTATTTT.

The chain is built from TRBV7-3 and TRBJ2-3, with D unclear. This CDR3 has 14 residues. The ends were cut back, 1 base at V and 4 bases at J, with 9 bases in the middle. Germline CDR1 reads SGHTA; CDR2 reads FQGTGA. CDR3 in DNA: TGTGCCAGCAGCTTAAACTGGGGATCAGATACGCAGTATTTT. Its translation is CASSLNWGSDTQYF. Supplemented by reference TRBV7-3 and TRBJ2-3, the full variable domain reads GAGVSQTPSNKVTEKGKYVELRCDPISGHTALYWYRQSLGQGPEFLIYFQGTGAADDSGLPNDRFFAVRPEGSVSTLKIQRTERGDSAVYLCASSLNWGSDTQYFGPGTRLTVL.

The rearrangement joins TRBV7-2 to TRBJ2-5, with D perhaps TRBD1 (6 bases). The CDR3 length is 14 residues. Germline V gene lookup returns CDR1 SGHTA and CDR2 FQGNSA. V dropped 3 bases and J dropped 4 bases, with 12 bases sitting between them. CDR3 region: CASSLQGFRETQYF. The CDR3 bases are TGTGCCAGCAGCTTGCAGGGGTTTCGAGAGACCCAGTACTTC. The whole variable domain, filled in from reference TRBV7-2 and TRBJ2-5, reads GAGVSQSPSNKVTEKGKDVELRCDPISGHTALYWYRQSLGQGLEFLIYFQGNSAPDKSGLPSDRFSAERTGGSVSTLTIQRTQQEDSAVYLCASSLQGFRETQYFGPGTRLLVL.

V gene TRBV6-6 combines with J gene TRBJ1-6; 7 nucleotides align to TRBD1. Trimming at V came to 5 bases and at J to 5 bases, leaving 6 bases not matched to a gene. This CDR3 has 15 residues. The germline CDR1 and CDR2 sequences are MNHNY and SVGAGI (reference sequence). CDR3 DNA: TGTGCCAGCAGTCCTAAAGACAGGGATAATTCACCCCTCCACTTT. Translated: CASSPKDRDNSPLHF.

The genes are TRBV11-2 and TRBJ1-6; weak D call: TRBD1 (6 bases). The germline gives CDR1 SGHAT, CDR2 FQNNGV. The CDR3 totals 17 residues. V lost 4 bases and J 3 bases, leaving 16 bases between the germline ends. In nucleotides, the CDR3 is TGTGCCAGCAGCTCCCCCCCGGACAGCTACTATAATTCACCCCTCCACTTT. This translates into CASSSPPDSYYNSPLHF.

The gene calls are TRBV5-5 and TRBJ2-7; 10 bases map to TRBD1. The germline gives CDR1 SGHKS, CDR2 YYEKEE (reference sequence). The CDR3 is 14 residues long. The J segment lost 5 bases and the V segment lost 2 bases, leaving 4 bases of the junction unmatched. CDR3 nucleotides: TGTGCCAGCAGCTTCGACAGGGGGCTGAACGAGCAGTACTTC. Translated, it gives CASSFDRGLNEQYF.

The rearrangement links TRBV5-1 to TRBJ1-3; the D is unclear. The germline V gene encodes CDR1 SGHRS and CDR2 YFSETQ. The CDR3 is 15 residues long. The V and J ends lost 3 bases and 8 bases respectively, with 18 bases between them. The CDR3 loop reads CASSSQGLGADTIYF. In nucleotides, the CDR3 is TGCGCCAGCAGCTCTCAAGGGCTGGGTGCGGACACCATATATTTT.

The chain links TRBV7-2 to TRBJ2-7, with D perhaps TRBD1 (7 bases). This CDR3 comprises 14 residues. The ends were cut back, 1 base at V and 3 bases at J, with 10 bases in the middle. From germline, CDR1 is SGHTA and CDR2 FQGNSA. This CDR3 is CASSLGQGGYEQYF. As DNA, the CDR3 is TGTGCCAGCAGCTTAGGTCAGGGGGGCTACGAGCAGTACTTC.

This chain connects TRBV19 to TRBJ2-5; 12 bases map to TRBD1. V lost 6 bases and J lost 5; bases outside the gene matches: 7. Per the germline V gene, CDR1 is LNHDA and CDR2 is SQIVND (reference sequence). This CDR3 comprises 15 residues. The CDR3 nucleotides read TGTGCCAGTAGCCCGGGACAGGGGGCCTCGGAGACCCAGTACTTC. This sequence encodes CASSPGQGASETQYF.

The chain combines TRBV4-2 with TRBJ2-7; D is undetermined. This CDR3 contains 16 residues. CDR1 LGHNA and CDR2 YNFKEQ come from the germline V gene. Trimming removed 4 bases at V and 5 bases at J, with 21 bases between. The CDR3, as DNA: TGTGCCAGCAGCCTAACAGTGGAGATGGGCGGCGACGAGCAGTACTTC. This sequence encodes CASSLTVEMGGDEQYF.

This chain links TRBV29-1 with TRBJ2-1; 7 bases map to TRBD2. V lost 4 bases, J lost 12 bases, and 9 bases stayed unmatched. The CDR3 is 12 amino acids. CDR1 and CDR2 from the germline V gene are SQVTM and ANQGSEA. The CDR3 bases are TGCAGCGTTGGGGAGGGATTTGGTGTGCAGTTCTTC. Its protein is CSVGEGFGVQFF.

V gene TRBV7-3 combines with J gene TRBJ2-7; maybe TRBD2 (6 bases). Trimming stripped 2 bases from V and 7 bases from J, with 12 bases between. This CDR3 has 13 amino acids. CDR1 SGHTA and CDR2 FQGTGA come from the germline V gene. DNA for the CDR3: TGTGCCAGCAGCTTAGACGCGGGGAGGGAGCAGTACTTC. Amino acid sequence: CASSLDAGREQYF.

The CDR3 spells CASRIHSGGQETQYF. CDR3 DNA: TGTGCCAGTAGGATCCATAGCGGGGGGCAGGAGACCCAGTACTTC. The chain couples TRBV19 to TRBJ2-5; 10 nucleotides align to TRBD2. J was trimmed by 5 bases and V by 6 bases; bases with no gene match: 9. This CDR3 contains 15 residues. Germline values: CDR1 LNHDA, CDR2 SQIVND (reference sequence).

V is TRBV7-3 and J is TRBJ2-2; no clear D. This CDR3 is built from 14 residues. Deletions cut 5 bases from V and 7 bases from J, with 14 bases between. Germline values: CDR1 SGHTA, CDR2 FQGTGA. The CDR3 DNA follows: TGTGCCAGCAGCCTCGACTCCCAAGGCGGGGAGCTGTTTTTT. This codes for CASSLDSQGGELFF.